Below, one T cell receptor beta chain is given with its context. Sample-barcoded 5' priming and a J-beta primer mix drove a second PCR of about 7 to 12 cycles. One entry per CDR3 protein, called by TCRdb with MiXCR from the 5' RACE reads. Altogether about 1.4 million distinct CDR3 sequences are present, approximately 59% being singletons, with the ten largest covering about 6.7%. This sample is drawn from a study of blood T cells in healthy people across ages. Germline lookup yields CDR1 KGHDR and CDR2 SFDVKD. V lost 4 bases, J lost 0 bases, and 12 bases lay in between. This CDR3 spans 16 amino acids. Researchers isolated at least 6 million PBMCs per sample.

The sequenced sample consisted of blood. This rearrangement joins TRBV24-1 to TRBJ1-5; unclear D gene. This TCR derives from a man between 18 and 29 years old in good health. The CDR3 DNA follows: TGTGCCACCAGTGACCCAACCTCGTATAGCAATCAGCCCCAGCATTTT. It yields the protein CATSDPTSYSNQPQHF.